The clone carrying this T cell receptor beta chain was detected many times. At one end the junction does not follow the germline gene, possibly because of a read error. In building TCR beta libraries, iRepertoire HTBI primers were used together with Arm-PCR of CDR3 regions. TCRdb processed the multiplex PCR reads anew with MiXCR; each CDR3 protein has one entry. The data show about 420,000 distinct CDR3 sequences, with around 17% seen just once and less than 30% held by the top ten. The record originates from a study of regulatory T cells in long-lasting Graves disease. Germline V lookup: CDR1 SGHRS, CDR2 YFSETQ. This CDR3 has 14 residues. Time point reported: newly diagnosed GD, antithyroid drugs for less than 3 months. The TCR library used RNA extracted from PBMCs. These sequences were also reported in another study, on T cells in Graves' hyperthyroidism and ophthalmopathy. That source notes: Most thyroid clonotypes expanded above 0.001 appeared in blood too.

The specimen comprised peripheral blood mononuclear cells (PBMCs), sampled at new diagnosis, from a patient treated with antithyroid drugs. The V gene is TRBV5-1, the J gene TRBJ2-1, with 7 bases that match TRBD2. The TCR was taken from a young woman with Graves disease. CDR3 loop: CASSLSGNYNEQFF. CDR3 bases: TGTGCCAGCAGTTTAAGCGGGAACTACAATGAGCAGTTCTTC. Based on the CDR3 plus reference TRBV5-1 and TRBJ2-1, the full variable domain is KAGVTQTPRYLIKTRGQQVTLSCSPISGHRSVSWYQQTPGQGLQFLFEYFSETQRNKGNFPGRFSGRQFSNSRSEMNVSTLELGDSALYLCASSLSGNYNEQFFGPGTRLTVL.